This TCR beta chain emerged from a study of cytotoxic CD8 clonotypes in ibrutinib-treated CLL (dated by TCRdb to the early 2020s). Background on the whole study: The cohort included about 15 treatment-naive and approximately twelve relapsed/refractory patients; roughly 17 were IGHV unmutated. Of the approximately 90 participants in the trial, approximately 26 had longitudinal samples available. On average, each sample yielded 255,043 productive templates and around 100,000 productive rearrangements. The response samples were drawn at a median of roughly twelve months into treatment, with a range of about 6 to 36 months. Patients were still on ibrutinib when every remission and progressive disease sample was collected. Partial responses were observed in 24 patients and complete responses in 2; after a median follow-up of around 64 months, remission was maintained in 15 or so patients and progression was observed in some 12. Cryopreserved peripheral blood mononuclear cells were collected before treatment, at response, and at either disease progression or sustained remission. The paper's findings and limits, for the study overall: Sustained-remission and progressing patients did not have matched sampling times, and lymph node repertoires were not examined. Public clonotypes were rare and either shrank or stayed stable during treatment, and the rise in clonality at ibrutinib response reflected expansion of private clonotypes. Baseline clonality was found to be higher than that of age-matched healthy donors and was strongly correlated with circulating CD8+ T-cell counts. Clonality rose at ibrutinib response, remained stable during sustained remission, and dropped back toward baseline at progression.

The goal of deep resolution MiSeq sequencing was a depth between 1 in 1 million and 1 in 200,000 T cells, and coverage averaged 10x per clonotype. The immunoSEQ hsTCRB Kit was used to generate TCR beta libraries. The paper's data handling went like this. Data were analyzed with ImmunoSEQ Data Assistant and ImmunoSEQ Analyzer, with V, D and J genes assigned per IMGT definitions. Clonality, which ranges from 0 to 1, was calculated as one minus the normalized Shannon entropy of productive rearrangement frequencies. Only overrepresented clonotypes making up at least 0.05% of each patient's repertoire were included in the public clonotype analysis. Repertoires from 10 to 15 age-matched healthy donors in immuneACCESS were used as clonality controls. TCRdb's version of the immuneACCESS table is confined to in-frame rearrangements and falls short of the full clone set. An unresolved V gene accounts for under half of the shortfall where checked; the remainder is of unknown origin. V, J and clone size were drawn from that table, and D and trimming were deduced from the DNA. The table for this sample lists approximately 53,000 clones; over 65% of them were counted only once. The top ten clones comprise about a fifth of the sample.

In the paper's terms, the time point label means: 20 to 25 months on ibrutinib. For TCR beta library preparation, about 2 micrograms of genomic DNA was extracted from cryopreserved PBMCs. Longitudinal blood samples from CLL patients receiving ibrutinib monotherapy were subjected to high-throughput TCR beta sequencing. Patients were enrolled in a phase 2 open-label single-center ibrutinib monotherapy trial. CDR1 and CDR2 were assigned from the germline V gene as LGHNA and YNFKEQ. V was cut back by 0 bases and J by 0 bases, leaving a gap of 8 bases between them. The cysteine opens and the phenylalanine closes a CDR3 of 15 amino acids. The kept DNA is CDR3 alone, 45 bases in frame from the first base. On this clone itself: The antigen it recognizes is unknown. No base quality information exists; no much larger clone differs at one position.

The source is a human donor with chronic lymphocytic leukemia. The rearrangement joined TRBV4-2 to TRBJ1-2; TRBD1 might be the D gene, on 6 matching bases. This material consisted of PBMCs, taken after 24 months of ibrutinib treatment. The nucleotides are TGTGCCAGCAGCCAAGATAGACAGGCTAACTATGGCTACACCTTC. The resulting protein is CASSQDRQANYGYTF.